The entry that follows covers one T cell receptor beta chain sequence. Its target is not known. This sample stems from a study of long-term antiretroviral therapy in people with HIV. Assay version v3.0 of immunoSEQ was used, and it was run at survey level. Clones were sequenced by immunoSEQ multiplex PCR, and TCRdb holds only the in-frame ones, with some missing. The sample records around 12,000 clones, about 88% being singletons. The study's findings and limits: ART adherence, viral resistance and therapy changes were undocumented. The blood, collected between about 2003 and 2017, was possibly taken under older ART regimens.

CDR1 is MNHEY, CDR2 SMNVEV, per germline (reference sequence). V lost 4 bases and J lost 3, with 13 bases in between. CDR3 length equals 14 residues. Cryopreserved PBMC, at roughly 1-10 million per sample, were present before DNA extraction. The genes are TRBV27 and TRBJ2-7, with D possibly being TRBD1 (6 bases). Specimen: unsorted PBMCs, collected 2.1 years after starting antiretroviral therapy. This receptor was obtained from a woman aged 40 to 50 with HIV. CDR3 region: CASSSRDTLYEQYF. CDR3 coding DNA: TGTGCCAGCAGTTCCCGGGACACACTCTACGAGCAGTACTTC.